This section outlines one T cell receptor (beta chain) sequence together with its context. Its antigen has not been determined. Base-call qualities are not available, and no considerably larger clone is one nucleotide away. This sample is part of a study of neoadjuvant anti-PD-1 for oral cavity cancer (dated by TCRdb to 2020 to 2023). For context, the study as a whole: Before curative-intent surgical resection, most patients were given three to four biweekly doses of nivolumab at 3 mg/kg. A fourth nivolumab dose was given around day 43 to patients without progression, and definitive surgical resection was performed in those patients on days 50-56. Responders were defined as patients with complete response, partial response or stable disease by RECIST 1.1; non-responders were defined as patients with progression. The parent correlative cohort included some 13 patients, with a 33% response rate.

The sample's time point, from its label and the paper: after neoadjuvant nivolumab, at surgical resection. The patients had newly diagnosed stage II-IVA oral cavity squamous cell carcinoma and had not received any prior systemic or radiation treatment. The cohort was made up of patients with locally advanced, HPV-negative oral cavity squamous cell carcinoma. No culture maintenance or expansion was done, as the peripheral blood mononuclear cells went straight to analysis. The samples were obtained from a longitudinal correlative study of a single-arm phase II trial testing neoadjuvant nivolumab in oral cavity squamous cell carcinoma. Genomic DNA-based TCRbeta sequencing was performed on subject-matched pre- and post-treatment PBMCs and tumors from three responders and three non-responders. Peripheral blood mononuclear cells were collected before nivolumab treatment and were collected again after treatment, at the time of surgery. Genomic DNA was isolated from PBMCs using the Maxwell RSC DNA from Cells kit.

Spanning cysteine to phenylalanine, the CDR3 consists of 15 amino acids. The kept DNA is CDR3 alone, 45 bases in frame from the first base. Trimming removed 5 bases from V and 0 bases from J, leaving 8 bases between the germline ends. CDR1 LNHDA and CDR2 SQIVND were looked up in the germline V gene (reference sequence). For deep sequencing, PBMC libraries mostly used 450 to 550 ng of input genomic DNA, with six replicates for each sample. Following the manufacturer's instructions, the team built TCRbeta libraries using the immunoSEQ hsTCRbeta kit. Sequencing of the completed libraries took place using an Illumina NovaSeq 6000 S4 flow cell after they had been pooled to around 3 nM. The original pipeline was this. The immunoSEQ Analyzer handled quality control and preprocessing of the raw data. The analysis was restricted to productive rearrangements, with each unique CDR3 amino acid sequence defining a clonotype. Repertoire clonality was estimated as the Gini-Simpson index, which was calculated using the R package tcR. Gini indices were compared with Student's t test, and associations with tumor size change were assessed by Pearson correlation. TCRdb took this table from immuneACCESS and kept in-frame rearrangements with V and J called. Such tables lack part of the clones; where checked against another copy, unresolved V genes explain under half of the gap, and the rest is unexplained. V, J and clone size are taken as reported in that table, and D and trimming were inferred from the DNA itself. This sample comprises over 65,000 clones, roughly 81% of them detected only once. Around 3.2% of the sample belongs to the ten largest clones.

What the study reported, not specific to this receptor: After neoadjuvant nivolumab, significantly higher T cell clonality (Gini index) was found within PBMCs in non-responders than in responders. Only a few patients per response group were included in the TCR analyses, and larger cohorts for validation were called for by the authors. Higher pretreatment blood TCRbeta clonality and lower post-treatment tumor TCRbeta clonality were correlated with higher pretreatment blood Treg/Th17 ratios.

This sample comprised PBMCs, obtained after nivolumab (anti-PD-1) treatment. The source is a person aged 40 to 85 with oral cavity squamous cell carcinoma. The chain joins TRBV19 to TRBJ2-6; no D segment can be confidently identified. The nucleotides are TGTGCCAGTAGTGTCTTTAACTCTGGGGCCAACGTCCTGACTTTC. It is translated as CASSVFNSGANVLTF.